Below, one T cell receptor (beta chain) is given with its context. Its antigen remains unknown. Germline V gives CDR1 DFQATT, CDR2 SNEGSKA (reference sequence). The CDR3 totals 11 residues. Through 5' RACE with UMI labels, the TRB cDNA libraries were prepared. TCRdb reprocessed the 5' RACE reads, with one entry per CDR3 protein and no DNA. Listed are around 120,000 distinct CDR3 sequences; 0.59% falls within the top ten. The data originate from a study of CXCR3-negative and CXCR3-positive naive CD8 T cells. Cells classed as naive CD8+ T cells were CD45RO-CCR7+CD27+CD95-. Regarding the study as a whole: CXCR3-expressing naive cells carried TRB CDR3s more hydrophobic than those of CXCR3-negative naive cells.

The V gene is TRBV20-1, the J gene TRBJ2-7. The clonotype originates from a human donor in good health. Some clones in this sample may be carry-over from other donors' samples. Sequencing was performed on naive CXCR3+ CD8+ T cells from blood. Subset of the sample: CD45RO-CCR7+CD27+CD95- naive CD8+ T cells expressing CXCR3 (TNR3+). The CDR3 sequence is CSASPSYEQYF.